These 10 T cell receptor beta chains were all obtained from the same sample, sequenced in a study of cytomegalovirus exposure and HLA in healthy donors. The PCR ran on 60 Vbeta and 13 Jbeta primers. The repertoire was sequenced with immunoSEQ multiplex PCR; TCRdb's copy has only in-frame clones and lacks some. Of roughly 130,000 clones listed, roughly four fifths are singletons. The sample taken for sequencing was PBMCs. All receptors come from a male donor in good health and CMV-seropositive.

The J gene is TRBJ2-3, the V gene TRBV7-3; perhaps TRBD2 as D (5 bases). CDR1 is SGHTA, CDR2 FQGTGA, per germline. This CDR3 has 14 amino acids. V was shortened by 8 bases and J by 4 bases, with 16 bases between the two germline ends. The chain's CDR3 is CASSRDSEADTQYF. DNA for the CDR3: TGTGCCAGCTCCCGGGATAGCGAGGCAGATACGCAGTATTTT.

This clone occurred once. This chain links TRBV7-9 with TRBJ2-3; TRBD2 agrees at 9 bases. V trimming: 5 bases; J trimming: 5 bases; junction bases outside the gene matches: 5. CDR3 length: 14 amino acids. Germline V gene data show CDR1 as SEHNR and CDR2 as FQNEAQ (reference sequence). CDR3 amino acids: CASSPRTSVDTQYF. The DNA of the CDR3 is TGTGCCAGCAGCCCTAGGACTAGCGTAGATACGCAGTATTTT.

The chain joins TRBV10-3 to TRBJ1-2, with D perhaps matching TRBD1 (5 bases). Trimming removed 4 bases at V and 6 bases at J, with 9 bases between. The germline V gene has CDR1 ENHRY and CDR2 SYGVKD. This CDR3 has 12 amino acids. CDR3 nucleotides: TGTGCCATCAGTGTGGGGGGAGATGGCTACACCTTC. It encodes CAISVGGDGYTF.

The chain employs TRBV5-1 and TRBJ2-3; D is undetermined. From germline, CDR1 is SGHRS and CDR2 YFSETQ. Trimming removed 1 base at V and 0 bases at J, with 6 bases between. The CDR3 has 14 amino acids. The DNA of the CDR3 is TGCGCCAGCAGCTTGCAGAAAAGCACAGATACGCAGTATTTT. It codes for CASSLQKSTDTQYF.

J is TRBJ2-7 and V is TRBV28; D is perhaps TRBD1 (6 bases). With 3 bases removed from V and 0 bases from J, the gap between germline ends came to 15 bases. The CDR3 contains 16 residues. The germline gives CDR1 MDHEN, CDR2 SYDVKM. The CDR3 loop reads CASSFRGTFSSYEQYF. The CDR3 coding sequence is TGTGCCAGCAGTTTTAGGGGGACCTTTAGCTCCTACGAGCAGTACTTC.

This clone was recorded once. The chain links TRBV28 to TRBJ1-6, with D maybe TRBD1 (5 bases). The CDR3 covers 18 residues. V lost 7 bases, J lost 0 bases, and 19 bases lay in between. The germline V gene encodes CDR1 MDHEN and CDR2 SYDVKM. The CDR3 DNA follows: TGTGCCAGCACCCACCCGGCGGGGGTATACTCCTATAATTCACCCCTCCACTTT. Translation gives CASTHPAGVYSYNSPLHF.

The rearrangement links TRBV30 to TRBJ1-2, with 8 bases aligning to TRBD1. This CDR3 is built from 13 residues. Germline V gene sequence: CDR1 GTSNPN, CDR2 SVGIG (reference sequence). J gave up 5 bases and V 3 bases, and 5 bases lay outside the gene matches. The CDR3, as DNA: TGTGCCTGGAGCGCACAGGGGGTATATGGCTACACCTTC. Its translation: CAWSAQGVYGYTF.

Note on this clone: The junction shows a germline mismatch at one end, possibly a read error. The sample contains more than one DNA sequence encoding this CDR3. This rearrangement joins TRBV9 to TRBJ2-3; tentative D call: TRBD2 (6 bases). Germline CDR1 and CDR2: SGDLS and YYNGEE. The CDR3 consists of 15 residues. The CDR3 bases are TGTGCCAGCAGCGTCGCGGGAACTAGCACGGATACGCAGTATTTT. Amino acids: CASSVAGTSTDTQYF.

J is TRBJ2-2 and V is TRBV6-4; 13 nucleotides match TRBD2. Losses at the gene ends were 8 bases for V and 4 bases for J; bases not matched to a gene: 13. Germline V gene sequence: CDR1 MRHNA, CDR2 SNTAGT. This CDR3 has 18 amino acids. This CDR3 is CASGPGTSGTRITGELFF. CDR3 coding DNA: TGTGCCAGCGGTCCCGGGACTAGCGGGACCCGGATCACCGGGGAGCTGTTTTTT.

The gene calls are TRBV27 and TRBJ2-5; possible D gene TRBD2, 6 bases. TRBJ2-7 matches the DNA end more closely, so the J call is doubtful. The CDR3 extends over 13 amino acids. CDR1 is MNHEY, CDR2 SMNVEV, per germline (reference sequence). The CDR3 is CASSLRGSYEQYF. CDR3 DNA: TGTGCCAGCAGTTTGCGGGGCTCCTACGAGCAGTACTTC.